This TCR beta chain is from a study of PD-L1 blockade in urothelial cancer. Profiling relied on immunoSEQ multiplex PCR, and the TCRdb table lists in-frame clones only, not all of them. The profile shows some 120,000 clones, around 93% of them singletons. Time point of the sample: peripheral blood 6 weeks after treatment start. This CDR3 contains 16 residues. Germline V CDR1 and CDR2: SGHAT, FQNNGV. Trimming removed 3 bases from V and 3 bases from J; junction bases left unmatched: 7. This receptor was taken from a man between 60 and 70 years old with urothelial cancer. This specimen consisted of PBMCs, obtained around atezolizumab (anti-PD-L1) treatment. The chain couples TRBV11-2 to TRBJ2-3; 9 bases line up with TRBD1. The CDR3 nucleotides are TGTGCCAGCAGCTTCAGACAGGGGGGGAGGACAGATACGCAGTATTTT. Translated: CASSFRQGGRTDTQYF.